The subject of this entry is one T cell receptor (beta chain). The sample is drawn from a study of T cell changes during pregnancy in multiple sclerosis. Method: immunoSEQ multiplex PCR; TCRdb's copy keeps in-frame clones and lacks some. The sample holds just under 65,000 clones, around 92% seen once. The sequenced sample was peripheral blood, obtained after pregnancy. This receptor was obtained from a female donor in good health, enrolled as a control in a pregnancy study.

CDR3 amino acids: CASTSGDIYTGELFF. CDR3 sequence (DNA): TGTGCCAGCACTTCGGGGGATATCTACACCGGGGAGCTGTTTTTT. The chain joins TRBV6-5 to TRBJ2-2, with a tentative D call TRBD2 (6 bases). This CDR3 is built from 15 residues. From germline, CDR1 is MNHEY and CDR2 SVGAGI. Trimming stripped 7 bases from V and 3 bases from J, with 15 bases between.